This paragraph covers one T cell receptor beta chain sequence. This entry belongs to a study of T-cell memory formation after mild COVID-19. The V gene end was trimmed by 3 bases and the J gene end by 6 bases; junction bases not matched to a gene: 7. Germline V CDR1 and CDR2: SGHAT, FQNNGV. The CDR3 sequence is 16 residues long. TCR alpha and TCR beta cDNA libraries carrying sample barcodes and UMIs were produced by 5'RACE using constant-segment primers. One entry per CDR3 protein results from TCRdb running MiXCR on the 5' RACE reads. The sample contains 200,000 or so distinct CDR3 sequences, about 17% of which appear only once.

Sample: PBMCs or a T cell subset sorted from them (not recorded which). The chain recombines TRBV11-2 with TRBJ2-1; 11 bases fit TRBD2. The origin of this receptor is an adult woman who had mild COVID-19 (a few samples of this study predate the infection). Cell type and time point are not known. The CDR3 bases are TGTGCCAGCAGCTTCGTAGCGGGGGGGCTTACCAATGAGCAGTTCTTC. It yields the protein CASSFVAGGLTNEQFF.